These T cell receptor beta chains were read from a single sample in a study of technical replicates of blood from a handful of donors. Measured with immunoSEQ multiplex PCR; TCRdb has only the in-frame clones, and not every one. Of about 84,000 clones listed, about 97% were seen once; the top ten hold over 0.15%. Input material: T cells isolated from PBMCs. These receptors came from a human donor in good health. The CDR3 runs from the conserved cysteine through the conserved F or W. D genes are given only for firm matches. For some rows the clone size is stated as once, few or many, or as a class when expanded; others skip it.

D gene	V gene	clone size	J gene	CDR3 protein	CDR3 DNA
NA	TRBV5-4	NA	TRBJ2-1	CASSLAVDEQFF	TGTGCCAGCAGCTTGGCGGTAGATGAGCAGTTCTTC
TRBD1	TRBV6-5	NA	TRBJ2-7	CATRQGSYEQYF	TGTGCCACCCGACAGGGCTCCTACGAGCAGTACTTC
NA	TRBV7-6	NA	TRBJ2-3	CASSLVQGTDTQYF	TGTGCCAGCAGCTTAGTGCAGGGTACAGATACGCAGTATTTT
NA	TRBV5-8	NA	TRBJ1-2	CASSLRDPRGYTF	TGTGCCAGCAGCCTACGGGATCCTAGGGGCTACACCTTC
TRBD2	TRBV29-1	NA	TRBJ2-3	CSVTGTTFPPDTQYF	TGCAGCGTTACCGGGACTACTTTCCCCCCAGATACGCAGTATTTT
NA	TRBV28	NA	TRBJ2-3	CASSPLGGRSSTDTQYF	TGTGCCAGCAGTCCCCTCGGCGGGCGGTCTAGCACAGATACGCAGTATTTT
NA	TRBV5-1	NA	TRBJ2-3	CASSLLGGKATDTQYF	TGCGCCAGCAGCTTATTAGGGGGTAAAGCTACAGATACGCAGTATTTT
TRBD2	TRBV28	NA	TRBJ2-7	CASSLVALASTYEQYF	TGTGCCAGCAGTTTAGTCGCACTAGCGAGTACCTACGAGCAGTACTTC
NA	TRBV6-1	NA	TRBJ2-7	CASSETGPFYEQYF	TGTGCCAGCAGTGAGACAGGTCCCTTCTACGAGCAGTACTTC
NA	TRBV9	NA	TRBJ2-5	CASSVGKGQETQYF	TGTGCCAGCAGCGTAGGGAAGGGGCAAGAGACCCAGTACTTC
TRBD2	TRBV28	NA	TRBJ2-7	CASSFGGRAFPTTYEQYF	TGTGCCAGCAGTTTTGGCGGGAGGGCCTTTCCGACCACCTACGAGCAGTACTTC
NA	TRBV29-1	NA	TRBJ2-2	CSVDGGEPNTGELFF	TGCAGCGTTGACGGAGGGGAGCCGAACACCGGGGAGCTGTTTTTT
NA	TRBV7-9	NA	TRBJ2-4	CASSRDTENIQYF	TGTGCCAGCAGCCGGGACACCGAAAACATTCAGTACTTC
NA	TRBV15	NA	TRBJ2-5	CATSRGEQETQYF	TGTGCCACCAGCAGAGGGGAGCAAGAGACCCAGTACTTC
TRBD1	TRBV12-5	once	TRBJ2-2	CASGLAGTGDTGELFF	TGTGCTAGTGGTTTGGCCGGGACAGGGGACACCGGGGAGCTGTTTTTT
NA	TRBV5-6	NA	TRBJ2-1	CASSLGALDYNEQFF	TGTGCCAGCAGCTTGGGAGCGCTAGATTACAATGAGCAGTTCTTC
NA	TRBV13	NA	TRBJ1-1	CASSPRVGTEAFF	TGTGCCAGCAGCCCCAGGGTTGGCACTGAAGCTTTCTTT
TRBD2	TRBV5-1	few	TRBJ2-3	CASSLSGRPPTDTQYF	TGCGCCAGCAGCTTAAGCGGGAGGCCCCCCACAGATACGCAGTATTTT
NA	TRBV2	NA	TRBJ1-5	CASKEGPTKDQPQHF	TGTGCCAGCAAGGAGGGGCCAACTAAGGATCAGCCCCAGCATTTT
TRBD2	TRBV7-9	NA	TRBJ2-3	CASSPYYERETDTQYF	TGTGCCAGCAGCCCCTATTACGAGCGGGAGACAGATACGCAGTATTTT
NA	TRBV19	NA	TRBJ2-1	CASGGDGNEQFF	TGTGCCAGTGGCGGGGACGGCAATGAGCAGTTCTTC
NA	TRBV5-1	NA	TRBJ1-1	CASGRDGKNTEAFF	TGCGCCAGCGGCCGTGACGGGAAGAACACTGAAGCTTTCTTT
TRBD2	TRBV28	NA	TRBJ2-7	CASSSGSSYEQYF	TGTGCCAGCAGTAGCGGGAGCTCCTACGAGCAGTACTTC
TRBD2	TRBV29-1	NA	TRBJ2-5	CSLKLAGAGETQYF	TGCAGCCTTAAACTAGCGGGGGCGGGAGAGACCCAGTACTTC
NA	TRBV7-9	NA	TRBJ2-2	CASRGGAGTGELFF	TGTGCCAGCAGGGGCGGGGCAGGGACCGGGGAGCTGTTTTTT
TRBD1	TRBV4-1	NA	TRBJ1-1	CASSQNRGPEAFF	TGCGCCAGCAGCCAAAACAGGGGTCCTGAAGCTTTCTTT
NA	TRBV5-1	once	TRBJ1-1	CASSPTYGRGTEAFF	TGCGCCAGCAGCCCGACATACGGGAGGGGCACTGAAGCTTTCTTT
NA	TRBV5-1	NA	TRBJ1-1	CASSLVPDMNTEAFF	TGCGCCAGCAGCTTGGTCCCAGACATGAACACTGAAGCTTTCTTT
TRBD2	TRBV4-1	NA	TRBJ2-6	CASSQVGPGGGAGANVLTF	TGCGCCAGCAGCCAAGTGGGACCGGGGGGGGGCGCTGGGGCCAACGTCCTGACTTTC
NA	TRBV6-5	NA	TRBJ2-3	CASSPSQLPDTQYF	TGTGCCAGCAGCCCTAGCCAGCTCCCAGATACGCAGTATTTT
NA	TRBV27	NA	TRBJ2-7	CASTSSGYEQYF	TGTGCCAGCACCTCCAGCGGGTACGAGCAGTACTTC
TRBD1	TRBV6-5	NA	TRBJ1-1	CASISQGAVDTEAFF	TGTGCCAGCATCTCCCAGGGGGCTGTGGACACTGAAGCTTTCTTT
TRBD1	TRBV7-2	NA	TRBJ2-7	CASSWNPGQTYEQYF	TGTGCCAGCAGCTGGAACCCGGGACAGACTTACGAGCAGTACTTC
NA	TRBV6-1	NA	TRBJ1-1	CASNIQRSPSGEAFF	TGTGCCAGCAATATTCAAAGGTCGCCTTCAGGTGAAGCTTTCTTT
NA	TRBV19	NA	TRBJ2-5	CASSIKGEGRKETQYF	TGTGCCAGTAGTATAAAGGGGGAGGGGAGGAAAGAGACCCAGTACTTC
TRBD2	TRBV5-1	once	TRBJ2-7	CASSLSGLAREQYF	TGCGCCAGCAGCTTGTCTGGACTAGCGAGGGAGCAGTACTTC
TRBD1	TRBV28	NA	TRBJ2-7	CASSLLDRGFFYEQYF	TGTGCCAGCAGTTTACTAGACAGGGGGTTCTTCTACGAGCAGTACTTC
NA	TRBV10-2	NA	TRBJ1-5	CASSDIGLSENQPQHF	TGCGCCAGCAGTGACATTGGTCTTTCAGAAAATCAGCCCCAGCATTTT
TRBD1	TRBV18	NA	TRBJ1-1	CASSPLGQGAEAFF	TGTGCCAGCTCACCACTGGGACAGGGGGCAGAAGCTTTCTTT
NA	TRBV7-9	NA	TRBJ2-7	CASSPPSRSYEQYF	TGTGCCAGCAGCCCCCCTAGTCGCTCCTACGAGCAGTACTTC
TRBD1	TRBV5-1	NA	TRBJ1-2	CASSTGTDYNYGYTF	TGCGCCAGCAGCACCGGGACAGACTATAACTATGGCTACACCTTC
NA	TRBV27	NA	TRBJ2-7	CASSSLGLEVGYEQYF	TGTGCCAGCAGTTCGCTGGGTTTGGAGGTTGGTTACGAGCAGTACTTC
TRBD1	TRBV29-1	NA	TRBJ2-7	CSARDSYEQYF	TGCAGCGCCCGGGACAGCTACGAGCAGTACTTC
TRBD2	TRBV7-9	NA	TRBJ2-3	CASSPTSGYLTDTQYF	TGTGCCAGCAGCCCGACTAGCGGGTATCTCACAGATACGCAGTATTTT
NA	TRBV4-1	NA	TRBJ2-5	CASSQGRQETQYF	TGCGCCAGCAGCCAGGGCAGACAAGAGACCCAGTACTTC
NA	TRBV29-1	once	TRBJ1-2	CSVADRNYGYTF	TGCAGCGTTGCGGACAGAAACTATGGCTACACCTTC
TRBD1	TRBV18	NA	TRBJ2-1	CASSRGQGSYNEQFF	TGTGCCAGCTCGCGAGGACAGGGCTCCTACAATGAGCAGTTCTTC
NA	TRBV11-2	NA	TRBJ2-3	CASSLLGGRGTDTQYF	TGTGCCAGCAGCTTACTGGGGGGTCGGGGCACAGATACGCAGTATTTT
NA	TRBV19	NA	TRBJ1-2	CASSISGIYGYTF	TGTGCCAGTAGTATATCAGGGATCTATGGCTACACCTTC
TRBD2	TRBV12-5	NA	TRBJ2-3	CASGQRGADTQYF	TGTGCTAGTGGCCAGCGGGGGGCAGATACGCAGTATTTT
TRBD1	TRBV2	NA	TRBJ2-3	CASSPGTGISDTQYF	TGTGCCAGCAGTCCCGGGACAGGGATTTCAGATACGCAGTATTTT
TRBD2	TRBV7-8	NA	TRBJ2-7	CASSFGGYREGSRNYEQYF	TGTGCCAGCAGCTTTGGGGGGTATCGGGAGGGCTCAAGGAACTACGAGCAGTACTTC
TRBD1	TRBV4-1	NA	TRBJ1-1	CASSLGQDTEAFF	TGCGCCAGCAGCCTTGGACAGGACACTGAAGCTTTCTTT
NA	TRBV6-1	NA	TRBJ1-4	CASSDQVLGKLFF	TGTGCCAGCAGTGATCAGGTCCTTGGAAAACTGTTTTTT